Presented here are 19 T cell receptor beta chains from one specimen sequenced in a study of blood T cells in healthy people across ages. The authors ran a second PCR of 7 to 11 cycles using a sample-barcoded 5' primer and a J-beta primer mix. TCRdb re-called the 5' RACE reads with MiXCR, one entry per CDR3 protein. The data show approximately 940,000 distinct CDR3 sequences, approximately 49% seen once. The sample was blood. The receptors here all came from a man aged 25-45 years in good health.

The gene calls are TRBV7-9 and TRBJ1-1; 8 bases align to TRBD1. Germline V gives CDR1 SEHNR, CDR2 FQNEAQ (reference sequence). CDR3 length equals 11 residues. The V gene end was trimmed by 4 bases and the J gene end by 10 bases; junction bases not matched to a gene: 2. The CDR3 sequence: CASSWTGLAFF. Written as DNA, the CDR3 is TGTGCCAGCAGCTGGACAGGGTTAGCTTTCTTT.

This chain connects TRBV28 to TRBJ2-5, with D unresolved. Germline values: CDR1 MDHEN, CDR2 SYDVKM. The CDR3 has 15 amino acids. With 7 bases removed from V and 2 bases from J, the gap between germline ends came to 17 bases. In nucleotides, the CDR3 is TGTGCCAGCATGGCGTTGACACTTGGACAAGAGACCCAGTACTTC. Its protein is CASMALTLGQETQYF.

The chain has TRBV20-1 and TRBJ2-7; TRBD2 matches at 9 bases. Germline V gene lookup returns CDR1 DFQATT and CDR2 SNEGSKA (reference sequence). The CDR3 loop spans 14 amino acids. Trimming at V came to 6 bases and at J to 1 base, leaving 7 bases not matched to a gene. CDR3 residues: CSAARGGPSYEQYF. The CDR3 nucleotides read TGCAGTGCGGCGCGGGGGGGACCATCCTACGAGCAGTACTTC.

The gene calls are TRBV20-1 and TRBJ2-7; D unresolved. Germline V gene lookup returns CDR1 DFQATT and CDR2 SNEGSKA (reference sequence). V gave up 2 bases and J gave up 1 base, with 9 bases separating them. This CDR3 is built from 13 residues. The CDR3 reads CSARWTASYEQYF. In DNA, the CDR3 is TGCAGTGCTAGATGGACCGCGTCCTACGAGCAGTACTTC.

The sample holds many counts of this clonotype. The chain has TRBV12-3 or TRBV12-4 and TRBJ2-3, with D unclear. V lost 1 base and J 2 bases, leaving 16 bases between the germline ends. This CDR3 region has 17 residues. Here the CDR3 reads CASSLGGLIPSTDTQYF. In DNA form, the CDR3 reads TGTGCCAGCAGTTTAGGTGGCCTTATTCCCTCCACAGATACGCAGTATTTT.

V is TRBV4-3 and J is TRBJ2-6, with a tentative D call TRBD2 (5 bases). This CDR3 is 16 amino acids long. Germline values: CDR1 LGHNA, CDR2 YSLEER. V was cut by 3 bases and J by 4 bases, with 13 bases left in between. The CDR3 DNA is TGCGCCAGCAGCCAGGACTCGGCGTGGGGGGCCAACGTCCTGACTTTC. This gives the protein CASSQDSAWGANVLTF.

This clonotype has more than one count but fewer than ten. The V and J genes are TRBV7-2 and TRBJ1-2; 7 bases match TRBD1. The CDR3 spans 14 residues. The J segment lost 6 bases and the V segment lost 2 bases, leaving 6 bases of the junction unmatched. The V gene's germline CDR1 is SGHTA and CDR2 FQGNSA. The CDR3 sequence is CASSLTGDINGYTF. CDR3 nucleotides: TGTGCCAGCAGCTTAACAGGGGACATTAATGGCTACACCTTC.

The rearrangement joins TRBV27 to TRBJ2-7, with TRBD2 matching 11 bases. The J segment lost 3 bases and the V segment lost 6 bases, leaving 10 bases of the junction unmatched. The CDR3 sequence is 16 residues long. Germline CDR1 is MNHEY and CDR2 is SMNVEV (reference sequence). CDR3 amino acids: CASSPGRTSGGYEQYF. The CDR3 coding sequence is TGTGCCAGCAGCCCGGGACGCACTAGCGGGGGCTACGAGCAGTACTTC.

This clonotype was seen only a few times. CDR3 coding DNA: TGTGCCAGCAGCCAGTCGGACAGAAGAGCTGGCTACACCTTC. This sequence encodes CASSQSDRRAGYTF. The V gene is TRBV3-1, the J gene TRBJ1-2; perhaps TRBD1 as D (6 bases). This CDR3 region has 14 residues. The germline V gene has CDR1 LGHDT and CDR2 YNNKEL (reference sequence). Trimming shortened V by 3 bases and J by 7 bases, and 15 bases separated the two germline ends.

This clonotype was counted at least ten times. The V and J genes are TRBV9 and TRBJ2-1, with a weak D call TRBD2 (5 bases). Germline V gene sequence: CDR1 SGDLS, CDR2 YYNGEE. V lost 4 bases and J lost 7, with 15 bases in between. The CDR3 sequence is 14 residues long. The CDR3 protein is CASSTLPGRNEQFF. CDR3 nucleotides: TGTGCCAGCAGCACCCTACCGGGGAGAAATGAGCAGTTCTTC.

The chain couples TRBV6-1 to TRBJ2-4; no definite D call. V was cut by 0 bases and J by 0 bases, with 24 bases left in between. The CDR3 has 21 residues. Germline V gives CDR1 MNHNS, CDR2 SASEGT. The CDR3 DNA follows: TGTGCCAGCAGTGAAGCGGTTGACCGCAGGAAGGGAACCGTAGCCAAAAACATTCAGTACTTC. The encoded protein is CASSEAVDRRKGTVAKNIQYF.

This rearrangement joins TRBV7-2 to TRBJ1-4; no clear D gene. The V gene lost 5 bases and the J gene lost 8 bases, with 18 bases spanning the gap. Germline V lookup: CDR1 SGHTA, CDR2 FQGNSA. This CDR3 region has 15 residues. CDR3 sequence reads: CASSREGRRGEKLFF. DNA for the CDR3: TGTGCCAGCAGCCGAGAGGGCAGGAGAGGGGAAAAACTGTTTTTT.

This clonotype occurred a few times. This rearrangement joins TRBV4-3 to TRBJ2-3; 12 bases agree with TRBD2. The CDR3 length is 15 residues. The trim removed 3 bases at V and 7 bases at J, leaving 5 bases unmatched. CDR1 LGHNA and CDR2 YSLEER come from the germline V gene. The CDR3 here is CASSQPSGGANTQYF. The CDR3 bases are TGCGCCAGCAGCCAGCCTAGCGGGGGGGCCAATACGCAGTATTTT.

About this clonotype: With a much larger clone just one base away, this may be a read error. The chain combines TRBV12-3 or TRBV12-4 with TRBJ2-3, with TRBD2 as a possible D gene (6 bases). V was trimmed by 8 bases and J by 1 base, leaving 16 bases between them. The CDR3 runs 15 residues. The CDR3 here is CASGPRPGGTDTQYF. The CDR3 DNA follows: TGTGCCAGCGGTCCCCGCCCGGGGGGCACAGATACGCAGTATTTT.

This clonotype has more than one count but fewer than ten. The CDR3 region is CASSSVGGPEKLFF. CDR3 DNA: TGTGCCAGCAGCTCTGTAGGGGGTCCGGAAAAACTGTTTTTT. The chain joins TRBV7-2 to TRBJ1-4; maybe TRBD1 (6 bases). Germline loops: CDR1 SGHTA, CDR2 FQGNSA. Trimming took off 4 bases at V and 8 bases at J, with 14 bases between the two ends. The CDR3 extends over 14 amino acids.

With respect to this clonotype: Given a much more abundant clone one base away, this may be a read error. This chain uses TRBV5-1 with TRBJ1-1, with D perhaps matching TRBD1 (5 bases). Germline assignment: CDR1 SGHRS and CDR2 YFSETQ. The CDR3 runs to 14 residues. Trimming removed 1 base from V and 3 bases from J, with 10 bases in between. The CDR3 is CASSLSGMDTEAFF. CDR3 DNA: TGCGCCAGCAGCTTGTCAGGGATGGACACTGAAGCTTTCTTT.

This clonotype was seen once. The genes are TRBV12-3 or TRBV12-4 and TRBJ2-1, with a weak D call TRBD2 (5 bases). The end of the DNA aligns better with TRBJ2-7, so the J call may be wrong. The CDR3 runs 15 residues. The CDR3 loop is CASSLSAAPYNEQYF. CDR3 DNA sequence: TGTGCCAGCAGTTTATCAGCGGCCCCCTACAATGAGCAGTACTTC.

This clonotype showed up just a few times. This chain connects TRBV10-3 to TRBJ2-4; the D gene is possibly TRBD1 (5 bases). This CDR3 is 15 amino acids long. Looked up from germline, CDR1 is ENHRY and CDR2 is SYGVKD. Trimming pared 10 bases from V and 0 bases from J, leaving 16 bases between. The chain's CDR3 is CATKTGALAKNIQYF. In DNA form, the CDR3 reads TGTGCCACGAAAACAGGCGCTCTAGCCAAAAACATTCAGTACTTC.

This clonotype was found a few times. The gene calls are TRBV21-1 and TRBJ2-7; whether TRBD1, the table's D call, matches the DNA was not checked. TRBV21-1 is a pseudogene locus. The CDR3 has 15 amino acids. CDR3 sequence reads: CASSKARDRFHEQYF. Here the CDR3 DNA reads TGTGCCAGCAGCAAAGCTCGGGACAGGTTCCACGAGCAGTACTTC.